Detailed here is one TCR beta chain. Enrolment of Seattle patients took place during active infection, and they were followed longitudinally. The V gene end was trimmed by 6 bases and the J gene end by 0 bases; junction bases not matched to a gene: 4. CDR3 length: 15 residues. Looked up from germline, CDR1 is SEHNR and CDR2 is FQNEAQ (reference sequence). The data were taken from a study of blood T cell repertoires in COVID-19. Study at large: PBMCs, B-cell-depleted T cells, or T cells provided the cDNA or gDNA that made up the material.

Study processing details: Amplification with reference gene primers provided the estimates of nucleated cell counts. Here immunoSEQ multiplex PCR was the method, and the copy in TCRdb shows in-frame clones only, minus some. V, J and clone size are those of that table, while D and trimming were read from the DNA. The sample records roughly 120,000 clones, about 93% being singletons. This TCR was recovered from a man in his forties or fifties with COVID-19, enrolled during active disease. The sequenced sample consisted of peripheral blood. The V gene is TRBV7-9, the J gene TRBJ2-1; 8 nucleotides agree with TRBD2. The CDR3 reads CASRHGRGSYNEQFF. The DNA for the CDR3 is TGTGCCAGCAGGCACGGGAGGGGCTCCTACAATGAGCAGTTCTTC.